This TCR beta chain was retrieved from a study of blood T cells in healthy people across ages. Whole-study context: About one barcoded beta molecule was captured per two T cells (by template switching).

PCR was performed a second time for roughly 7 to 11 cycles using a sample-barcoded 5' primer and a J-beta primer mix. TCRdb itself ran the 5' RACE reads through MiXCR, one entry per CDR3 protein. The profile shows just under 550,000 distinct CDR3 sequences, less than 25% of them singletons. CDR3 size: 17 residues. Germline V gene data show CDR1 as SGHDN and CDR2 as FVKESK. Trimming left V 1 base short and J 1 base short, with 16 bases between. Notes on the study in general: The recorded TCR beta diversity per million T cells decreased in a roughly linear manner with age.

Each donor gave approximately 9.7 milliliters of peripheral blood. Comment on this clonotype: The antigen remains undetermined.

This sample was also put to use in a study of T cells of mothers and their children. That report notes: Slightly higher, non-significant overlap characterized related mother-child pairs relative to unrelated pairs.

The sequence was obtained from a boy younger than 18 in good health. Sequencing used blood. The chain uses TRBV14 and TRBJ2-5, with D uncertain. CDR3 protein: CASSQVRALLGQETQYF. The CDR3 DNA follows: TGTGCCAGCAGCCAAGTAAGGGCGTTACTGGGCCAAGAGACCCAGTACTTC.